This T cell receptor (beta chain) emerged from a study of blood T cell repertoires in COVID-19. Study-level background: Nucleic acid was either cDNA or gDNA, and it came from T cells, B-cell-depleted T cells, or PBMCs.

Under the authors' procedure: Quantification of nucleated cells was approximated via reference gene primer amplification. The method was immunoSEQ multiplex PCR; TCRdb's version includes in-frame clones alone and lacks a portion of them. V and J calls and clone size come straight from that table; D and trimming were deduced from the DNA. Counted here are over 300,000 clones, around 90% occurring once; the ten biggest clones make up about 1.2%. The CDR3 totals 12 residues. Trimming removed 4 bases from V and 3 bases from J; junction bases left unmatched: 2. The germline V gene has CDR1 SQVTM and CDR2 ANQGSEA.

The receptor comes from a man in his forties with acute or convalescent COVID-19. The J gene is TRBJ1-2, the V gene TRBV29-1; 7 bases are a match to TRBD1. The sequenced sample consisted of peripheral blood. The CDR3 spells CSVVGQDYGYTF. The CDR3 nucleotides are TGCAGCGTTGTAGGACAGGACTATGGCTACACCTTC.